These 27 T cell receptor beta chains originate from one sample sequenced in a study of cytotoxic CD8 clonotypes in ibrutinib-treated CLL. Sequenced by immunoSEQ multiplex PCR; TCRdb stores in-frame clones only, minus some. In the table there are hundreds of thousands of clones, under 75% of which are singletons. The sequences come from PBMCs, collected after 24 months of ibrutinib treatment. These receptors all come from a human donor with chronic lymphocytic leukemia.

This sequence joins TRBV27 and TRBJ2-2, with unresolved D. Trimming cost V 5 bases and J 6 bases, with 10 bases left between them. The CDR3 contains 13 residues. Germline-derived CDR1 and CDR2 are MNHEY and SMNVEV (reference sequence). This CDR3 reads CASSPGFAGELFF. The CDR3 nucleotides read TGTGCCAGCAGTCCCGGTTTCGCCGGGGAGCTGTTTTTT.

This rearrangement joins TRBV19 to TRBJ2-3; TRBD2 matches at 10 bases. Germline V gives CDR1 LNHDA, CDR2 SQIVND (reference sequence). The V gene end was trimmed by 5 bases and the J gene end by 5 bases; junction bases not matched to a gene: 4. This CDR3 region has 14 residues. CDR3 DNA sequence: TGTGCCAGTAGTCTAGCGGGAGTAGGAGATACGCAGTATTTT. This codes for CASSLAGVGDTQYF.

V gene TRBV19 combines with J gene TRBJ1-2; D not certain. The germline V and J ends were trimmed by 3 bases and 3 bases, with 17 bases remaining between them. Germline CDR1 and CDR2: LNHDA and SQIVND (reference sequence). The CDR3 contains 16 residues. The CDR3 DNA follows: TGTGCCAGTAGTATGGATTCAAGTAGGACCCACTATGGCTACACCTTC. Amino acid sequence: CASSMDSSRTHYGYTF.

On this clone itself: One end of the junction is discordant with germline, which a read error may explain. The chain couples TRBV6-5 to TRBJ2-7; 7 nucleotides line up with TRBD2. This CDR3 contains 16 residues. Germline lookup yields CDR1 MNHEY and CDR2 SVGAGI. The CDR3 loop is CAGSYSAGGSSYEQYF. DNA for the CDR3: TGTGCCGGCAGTTACTCAGCGGGCGGGAGCTCCTACGAGCAGTACTTC.

The chain has TRBV30 and TRBJ2-2; tentatively, D is TRBD2 (6 bases). Trimming took 2 bases from V and 6 from J, leaving 13 bases between them. This CDR3 contains 14 residues. Germline assignment: CDR1 GTSNPN and CDR2 SVGIG (reference sequence). In DNA, the CDR3 is TGTGCCTGGAGTATAGGGACTCTAGCCGGGGAGCTGTTTTTT. It translates to CAWSIGTLAGELFF.

This clone was seen a single time. The genes are TRBV30 and TRBJ2-2; D possibly corresponds to TRBD2 (7 bases). Trimming removed 2 bases from V and 4 bases from J, with 17 bases in between. This CDR3 contains 16 residues. Germline CDR1 and CDR2: GTSNPN and SVGIG (reference sequence). CDR3 in DNA: TGTGCCTGGAGTTTCCAGGGGAGGGGGTTCACCGGGGAGCTGTTTTTT. Translated: CAWSFQGRGFTGELFF.

This chain links TRBV2 with TRBJ2-7, with 9 bases lining up with TRBD2. The germline CDR1 and CDR2 sequences are SNHLY and FYNNEI. This CDR3 spans 15 amino acids. The V segment lost 0 bases and the J segment 7 bases; nucleotides outside the gene matches: 7. Written as DNA, the CDR3 is TGTGCCAGCAGTGAAGCGCGGCTAGCGGGAAGGGAGCAGTACTTC. As protein: CASSEARLAGREQYF. Drawing the rest from reference TRBV2 and TRBJ2-7, the complete variable domain is EPEVTQTPSHQVTQMGQEVILRCVPISNHLYFYWYRQILGQKVEFLVSFYNNEISEKSEIFDDQFSVERPDGSNFTLKIRSTKLEDSAMYFCASSEARLAGREQYFGPGTRLTVT.

The chain uses TRBV4-3 and TRBJ1-1, with D unresolved. The CDR3 runs 13 residues. Trimming pared 3 bases from V and 1 base from J, leaving 6 bases between. The germline CDR1 and CDR2 sequences are LGHNA and YSLEER. CDR3 DNA sequence: TGCGCCAGCAGCCAGGTTCAGAACACTGAAGCTTTCTTT. Amino acid sequence: CASSQVQNTEAFF.

This rearrangement joins TRBV5-4 to TRBJ2-2, with TRBD1 matching over 9 bases. The germline gives CDR1 SGHNT, CDR2 YYREEE (reference sequence). The CDR3 runs 17 residues. V trimming: 5 bases; J trimming: 5 bases; junction bases outside the gene matches: 13. The DNA for the CDR3 is TGTGCCAGCAGGAAAAACGCCGGGACAGGGACGACCGGGGAGCTGTTTTTT. Its protein is CASRKNAGTGTTGELFF.

The chain combines TRBV11-2 with TRBJ2-7; D unresolved. Trimming removed 4 bases at V and 2 bases at J, with 3 bases between. Germline-derived CDR1 and CDR2 are SGHAT and FQNNGV. The CDR3 runs to 11 residues. CDR3 bases: TGTGCCAGCAGCTCTCCCTACGAGCAGTACTTC. It encodes CASSSPYEQYF.

The chain is built from TRBV19 and TRBJ2-7, with 8 bases that match TRBD2. This CDR3 region has 16 residues. Germline values: CDR1 LNHDA, CDR2 SQIVND (reference sequence). With 3 bases clipped from V and 2 bases from J, the junction kept 9 bases outside the gene matches. The CDR3 DNA is TGTGCCAGTAGTATCACATGGAGCGGGAGCACCTACGAGCAGTACTTC. The encoded protein is CASSITWSGSTYEQYF.

The chain recombines TRBV6-5 with TRBJ1-2; 10 bases fit TRBD1. The V segment lost 6 bases and the J segment 1 base; nucleotides outside the gene matches: 2. This CDR3 is 14 amino acids long. From germline, CDR1 is MNHEY and CDR2 SVGAGI. The CDR3, as DNA: TGTGCCAGCAGCCGGACAGGGGGTAACTATGGCTACACCTTC. This translates into CASSRTGGNYGYTF.

This chain connects TRBV29-1 to TRBJ1-2; D ambiguous. CDR1 is SQVTM and CDR2 is ANQGSEA in the germline V gene. With 4 bases removed from V and 11 bases from J, the gap between germline ends came to 5 bases. The CDR3 totals 8 residues. The CDR3 here is CSVAAYTF. The CDR3 DNA sequence: TGCAGCGTTGCGGCATACACCTTC.

V gene TRBV7-9 combines with J gene TRBJ2-5; D perhaps matches TRBD2 (5 bases). V lost 1 base and J lost 5, with 11 bases in between. The CDR3 spans 14 residues. In germline, CDR1 is SEHNR, CDR2 FQNEAQ (reference sequence). The CDR3 sequence is CASSLGSGGETQYF. The CDR3 nucleotides are TGTGCCAGCAGCTTAGGATCGGGCGGGGAGACCCAGTACTTC.

CDR3 sequence: CASSATGGWETQYF. The CDR3 bases are TGTGCCAGCAGTGCGACAGGGGGCTGGGAGACCCAGTACTTC. The chain links TRBV25-1 to TRBJ2-5, with TRBD1 identical over 10 bases. V lost 4 bases, J lost 5 bases, and 4 bases stayed unmatched. The germline gives CDR1 MGHDK, CDR2 SYGVNS. The CDR3 is made up of 14 amino acids.

The chain employs TRBV5-1 and TRBJ2-7, with TRBD2 as a possible D gene (6 bases). CDR3 length: 15 residues. Germline assignment: CDR1 SGHRS and CDR2 YFSETQ. Trimming pared 7 bases from V and 3 bases from J, leaving 20 bases between. CDR3 coding DNA: TGCGCCAGCGCCCCCGAGAATAGCGGAAACTACGAGCAGTACTTC. This translates into CASAPENSGNYEQYF.

The chain employs TRBV29-1 and TRBJ2-7; D remains unclear. Trimming pared 5 bases from V and 0 bases from J, leaving 5 bases between. The CDR3 spans 11 residues. Germline loops: CDR1 SQVTM, CDR2 ANQGSEA. The CDR3 region is CSVHSSYEQYF. CDR3 sequence (DNA): TGCAGCGTTCATAGCTCCTACGAGCAGTACTTC.

V usage is TRBV27 and J usage is TRBJ1-1; D not resolved. Germline loops: CDR1 MNHEY, CDR2 SMNVEV (reference sequence). The CDR3 is made up of 14 amino acids. Trimming left V 5 bases short and J 7 bases short, with 17 bases between. The CDR3 loop is CASSGFYRTDEAFF. The CDR3 DNA is TGTGCCAGCAGTGGCTTTTATAGGACCGATGAAGCTTTCTTT.

This chain joins TRBV5-1 and TRBJ2-7; D gene unclear. Germline CDR1 and CDR2: SGHRS and YFSETQ. V was cut by 0 bases and J by 2 bases, with 15 bases left in between. This CDR3 comprises 16 residues. The chain's CDR3 is CASSLGSGYFAYEQYF. The CDR3 DNA is TGCGCCAGCAGCTTGGGGTCAGGCTATTTTGCCTACGAGCAGTACTTC.

CDR3 nucleotides: TGTGCCAGCAGTAGGACTAGCCAGGGGGGTGAGCAGTTCTTC. As protein: CASSRTSQGGEQFF. This chain joins TRBV6-6 and TRBJ2-1; D perhaps matches TRBD2 (8 bases). Trimming cost V 5 bases and J 9 bases, with 17 bases left between them. This CDR3 has 14 amino acids. Germline values: CDR1 MNHNY, CDR2 SVGAGI (reference sequence).

The chain joins TRBV9 to TRBJ2-7; 9 bases map to TRBD2. There are 16 residues in the CDR3. The germline V gene encodes CDR1 SGDLS and CDR2 YYNGEE. The junction had 13 bases not matched to a gene; V was cut back by 3 bases and J by 6 bases. The CDR3 loop reads CASSAGLAPAMGEQYF. In nucleotides, the CDR3 is TGTGCCAGCAGCGCCGGACTAGCGCCGGCCATGGGCGAGCAGTACTTC.

The chain has TRBV7-2 and TRBJ1-2; 10 bases match TRBD1. The V and J ends lost 5 bases and 8 bases, in that order; junction bases with no gene match: 14. The CDR3 is 16 amino acids. Germline V gene lookup returns CDR1 SGHTA and CDR2 FQGNSA. CDR3 coding DNA: TGTGCCAGCAGCCCGGCCCGGGACAGGGGCTTGTTCGGCTACACCTTC. The encoded protein is CASSPARDRGLFGYTF.

The chain links TRBV5-1 to TRBJ2-7; D is ambiguous. Trimming removed 4 bases at V and 5 bases at J, with 10 bases between. CDR1 is SGHRS and CDR2 is YFSETQ in the germline V gene. The CDR3 is 12 residues long. The CDR3 DNA follows: TGCGCCAGCAGCGTGGGCCCCCACGAGCAGTACTTC. Translating gives CASSVGPHEQYF.

The chain is built from TRBV5-1 and TRBJ1-4; D is undetermined. Per germline, CDR1 SGHRS and CDR2 YFSETQ. V gave up 4 bases and J gave up 5 bases, with 15 bases separating them. The CDR3 contains 15 residues. CDR3 loop: CASSGSDTLNEKLFF. The CDR3 coding sequence is TGCGCCAGCAGCGGGTCCGACACCTTGAATGAAAAACTGTTTTTT.

This chain links TRBV7-2 with TRBJ2-7; D unclear. This CDR3 contains 14 residues. CDR1 and CDR2 (germline): SGHTA, FQGNSA. Trimming shortened V by 3 bases and J by 2 bases, and 11 bases separated the two germline ends. CDR3 in DNA: TGTGCCAGCAGCTTCTCCTCGCCAACCTACGAGCAGTACTTC. Protein sequence: CASSFSSPTYEQYF.

The chain uses TRBV15 and TRBJ1-1, with TRBD1 matching over 8 bases. Per the germline V gene, CDR1 is LNHNV and CDR2 is YYDKDF (reference sequence). This CDR3 has 13 amino acids. The ends lost 4 bases at V and 5 bases at J; junction bases unmatched: 3. CDR3 amino acids: CATSTGTGTEAFF. The DNA for the CDR3 is TGTGCCACCAGCACGGGGACAGGAACTGAAGCTTTCTTT. Full variable domain (remainder filled in from reference TRBV15 and TRBJ1-1): DAMVIQNPRYQVTQFGKPVTLSCSQTLNHNVMYWYQQKSSQAPKLLFHYYDKDFNNEADTPDNFQSRRPNTSFCFLDIRSPGLGDTAMYLCATSTGTGTEAFFGQGTRLTVV.

The rearrangement links TRBV10-3 to TRBJ2-3, with 8 bases aligning to TRBD2. V was clipped by 0 bases and J by 2 bases; unmatched bases: 4. Germline V gene lookup returns CDR1 ENHRY and CDR2 SYGVKD. The CDR3 runs 16 residues. The CDR3 reads CAISESGLGLTDTQYF. The CDR3 nucleotides are TGTGCCATCAGTGAGTCGGGACTAGGACTCACAGATACGCAGTATTTT.